This TCR beta chain was sequenced during a study of T cell responses to AZD1222 COVID-19 vaccine. Sequenced by immunoSEQ multiplex PCR; TCRdb stores in-frame clones only, minus some. Found here are 50,000 to 75,000 clones, more than 70% of them singletons; the top ten hold more than 13%. V was shortened by 1 base and J by 1 base, with 7 bases between the two germline ends. The CDR3 contains 15 residues. CDR1 and CDR2 from the germline V gene are SGHVS and FQNEAQ. V usage is TRBV7-8 and J usage is TRBJ2-2; a possible D gene is TRBD1 (5 bases). This specimen was peripheral blood, taken on day 0 of AZD1222 vaccination. This sequence originates from an adult in good health. The CDR3: CASSLGRVNTGELFF. For the CDR3, the DNA is TGTGCCAGCAGCTTAGGCAGGGTGAACACCGGGGAGCTGTTTTTT.